The rows below give T cell receptor beta chains drawn from one sample of a study of control samples from healthy donors and cancer patients. Data came from immunoSEQ multiplex PCR; TCRdb stores just in-frame clones and leaves some out. The sample lists about 110,000 clones; around four fifths were seen once. The sequencing input was blood. These receptors were taken from a man between 18 and 35 years old in good health. CDR3s include the opening cysteine and the closing phenylalanine or tryptophan. Size values are once, few and many counts, or a class for expanded clones, and some rows have none.

v_call	cdr3_length	clone_size	j_call	cdr3_aa
TRBV27	13	NA	TRBJ2-1	CASRRGSHNEQFF
TRBV5-6	12	NA	TRBJ2-5	CASSWKKETQYF
TRBV7-4	14	once	TRBJ1-2	CASSGRTPNYGYTF
TRBV28	13	NA	TRBJ1-5	CASSPDRSQPQHF
TRBV18	15	NA	TRBJ1-5	CASSPGTGENQPQHF
TRBV5-5	16	NA	TRBJ2-3	CASSPGQGAVTDTQYF
TRBV19	14	NA	TRBJ2-1	CASRHREWRNEQFF
TRBV5-1	17	NA	TRBJ2-1	CASSLQGRGSSYNEQFF
TRBV4-1	15	NA	TRBJ2-1	CASSRSSGTDNEQFF
TRBV5-1	15	NA	TRBJ2-3	CASSLDWRRGGTQYF
TRBV19	14	NA	TRBJ1-6	CASSPQENNSPLHF
TRBV28	15	NA	TRBJ1-4	CASSTGVATNEKLFF